These 24 T cell receptor beta chains were sequenced from one sample in a study of type 1 and type 2 diabetes patients. Genomic DNA was the PCR template. Multiplex PCR with 30 forward and 13 reverse primers amplified the TCR beta CDR3. TCRdb itself ran the multiplex PCR reads through MiXCR, one entry per CDR3 protein. Here the sample spans fewer than 350,000 distinct CDR3 sequences, around 47% being singletons. Material for sequencing was peripheral blood mononuclear cells (PBMCs). Source of these receptors: a man younger than 30 with type 2 diabetes.

V gene TRBV25-1 combines with J gene TRBJ2-7; D perhaps matches TRBD2 (6 bases). CDR1 is MGHDK, CDR2 SYGVNS, per germline. V lost 0 bases, J lost 9 bases, and 12 bases lay in between. This CDR3 spans 13 amino acids. CDR3 DNA: TGTGCCAGCAGTGAATATCCGGGGGAGGTGCAGTACTTC. Translated, it gives CASSEYPGEVQYF.

This clonotype was counted many times. The chain combines TRBV15 with TRBJ2-5, with D perhaps TRBD1 or TRBD2 (5 bases each). The CDR3 runs 16 residues. V was cut by 0 bases and J by 2 bases, with 13 bases left in between. CDR1 is LNHNV, CDR2 YYDKDF, per germline (reference sequence). The CDR3 coding sequence is TGTGCCACCAGCAGAGATATAGCGAGGGGTCAAGAGACCCAGTACTTC. This codes for CATSRDIARGQETQYF.

This clonotype was seen more than once but under ten times. The chain carries TRBV27 and TRBJ1-1, with D possibly matching TRBD1 (6 bases). CDR1 MNHEY and CDR2 SMNVEV come from the germline V gene (reference sequence). The CDR3 has 14 amino acids. The ends were cut back, 2 bases at V and 4 bases at J, with 11 bases in the middle. DNA of the CDR3: TGTGCCAGCAGTTTAGGCGGAGGGGGCACTGAAGCTTTCTTT. It specifies CASSLGGGGTEAFF.

The V call is TRBV19, the J call TRBJ2-3; D unresolved. The CDR3 loop spans 14 amino acids. Trimming stripped 6 bases from V and 0 bases from J, with 10 bases between. Germline CDR1 LNHDA, CDR2 SQIVND (reference sequence). The CDR3 protein is CASSVGSSTDTQYF. The CDR3 nucleotides are TGTGCCAGTAGCGTGGGTTCTAGCACAGATACGCAGTATTTT.

This clonotype was recorded a few times. This chain connects TRBV7-8 to TRBJ1-6, with D perhaps matching TRBD1 (6 bases). Germline V gene lookup returns CDR1 SGHVS and CDR2 FQNEAQ. V was clipped by 1 base and J by 8 bases, with 12 bases between them. CDR3 size: 15 residues. The CDR3 here is CASSLVRDNYSPLHF. CDR3 nucleotide sequence: TGTGCCAGCAGCTTAGTTCGGGACAACTATTCACCCCTCCACTTT. Complete variable domain (other parts from reference TRBV7-8 and TRBJ1-6): GAGVSQSPRYKVAKRGQDVALRCDPISGHVSLFWYQQALGQGPEFLTYFQNEAQLDKSGLPSDRFFAERPEGSVSTLKIQRTQQEDSAVYLCASSLVRDNYSPLHFGNGTRLTVT.

This chain joins TRBV30 and TRBJ2-1; D is undetermined. This CDR3 comprises 9 residues. Germline V CDR1 and CDR2: GTSNPN, SVGIG (reference sequence). With 5 bases removed from V and 8 bases from J, the gap between germline ends came to 4 bases. The CDR3 bases are TGTGCCTGGGGCGATGAGCAGTTCTTC. This sequence encodes CAWGDEQFF.

This rearrangement joins TRBV9 to TRBJ2-1; no clear D. This CDR3 has 15 amino acids. CDR1 is SGDLS, CDR2 YYNGEE, per germline. Trimming removed 1 base at V and 7 bases at J, with 15 bases between. CDR3 loop: CASSVQDGLDNEQFF. DNA of the CDR3: TGTGCCAGCAGCGTACAGGACGGTCTGGATAATGAGCAGTTCTTC.

This clonotype has more than one count but fewer than ten. This chain links TRBV6-5 with TRBJ2-1; D is undetermined. The length of the CDR3 is 11 residues. The ends were cut back, 1 base at V and 8 bases at J, with 3 bases in the middle. Looked up from germline, CDR1 is MNHEY and CDR2 is SVGAGI. In DNA form, the CDR3 reads TGTGCCAGCAGTTACTTGGATGAGCAGTTCTTC. It yields the protein CASSYLDEQFF.

On this clonotype: The junction departs from the called germline gene at one end, perhaps through a read error. The chain combines TRBV10-3 with TRBJ2-7; TRBD1 matches 9 bases. From germline, CDR1 is ENHRY and CDR2 SYGVKD. This CDR3 region has 15 residues. CDR3 residues: CASSSGQGISYEQYF. The DNA for the CDR3 is TGTGCCAGCAGTTCGGGACAGGGTATCTCCTACGAGCAGTACTTC.

Regarding this clonotype: The junction does not match germline at one end; this may be a read error. The rearrangement uses TRBV7-6 and TRBJ2-2, with D tentatively TRBD2 (6 bases). The germline V gene encodes CDR1 SGHVS and CDR2 FNYEAQ. CDR3 length equals 13 residues. In nucleotides, the CDR3 is TGTGACAGCAAGACTAGTGCGGGCGGGGAGCTGTTTTTT. Translated, it gives CDSKTSAGGELFF.

This clonotype was seen repeatedly, ten times or more. J is TRBJ2-7 and V is TRBV2, with D perhaps matching TRBD1 (5 bases). Germline CDR1 reads SNHLY; CDR2 reads FYNNEI. V was shortened by 6 bases and J by 2 bases, with 17 bases between the two germline ends. The CDR3 is 15 residues long. CDR3 nucleotide sequence: TGTGCCAGCAGGCAATTCCAGGGCCCTACCTACGAGCAGTACTTC. Amino acid sequence: CASRQFQGPTYEQYF.

This clonotype has only a few counts. The chain couples TRBV27 to TRBJ2-2; tentatively, D is TRBD2 (6 bases). The CDR3 is 15 amino acids. The V and J ends lost 3 bases and 1 base respectively, with 9 bases between them. Germline CDR1 MNHEY, CDR2 SMNVEV (reference sequence). CDR3 sequence reads: CASSFGTLNTGELFF. CDR3 in DNA: TGTGCCAGCAGTTTCGGGACTCTGAACACCGGGGAGCTGTTTTTT.

The J gene is TRBJ1-2, the V gene TRBV29-1, with D possibly matching TRBD1 (5 bases). V gave up 3 bases and J gave up 8 bases, with 7 bases separating them. The CDR3 length is 10 residues. The germline gives CDR1 SQVTM, CDR2 ANQGSEA. In DNA form, the CDR3 reads TGCAGCGTTGAGTGGGGGGGCTACACCTTC. This codes for CSVEWGGYTF. Full variable domain (outside the CDR3, taken from reference TRBV29-1 and TRBJ1-2): SAVISQKPSRDICQRGTSLTIQCQVDSQVTMMFWYRQQPGQSLTLIATANQGSEATYESGFVIDKFPISRPNLTFSTLTVSNMSPEDSSIYLCSVEWGGYTFGSGTRLTVV.

This clonotype has just a few counts. The rearrangement uses TRBV2 and TRBJ1-5; possibly TRBD1 for D (5 bases). The CDR3 is 14 residues long. CDR1 and CDR2 from the germline V gene are SNHLY and FYNNEI. Deletions cut 4 bases from V and 9 bases from J, with 16 bases between. The CDR3 reads CASSVGARERPQHF. The CDR3 DNA is TGTGCCAGCAGTGTTGGGGCCCGGGAACGGCCCCAGCATTTT.

V and J are TRBV15 and TRBJ1-5, with D tentatively TRBD1 (6 bases). Germline lookup yields CDR1 LNHNV and CDR2 YYDKDF (reference sequence). CDR3 length: 14 amino acids. The germline V and J ends were trimmed by 5 bases and 6 bases, with 14 bases remaining between them. The CDR3 loop is CATSGRGGPQPQHF. DNA of the CDR3: TGTGCCACCAGCGGCAGGGGTGGGCCTCAGCCCCAGCATTTT.

There are a few counts of this clonotype. This sequence joins TRBV20-1 and TRBJ1-4; D remains ambiguous. CDR1 DFQATT and CDR2 SNEGSKA come from the germline V gene (reference sequence). This CDR3 is built from 13 residues. V was shortened by 3 bases and J by 11 bases, with 16 bases between the two germline ends. The CDR3 sequence is CSASGSPLDKLFF. DNA of the CDR3: TGCAGTGCTAGTGGGAGTCCTTTGGATAAACTGTTTTTT.

This clonotype has more than one count but fewer than ten. V is TRBV7-6 and J is TRBJ2-5; D is perhaps TRBD1 (6 bases). CDR3 length equals 15 residues. Trimming stripped 0 bases from V and 4 bases from J, with 12 bases between. Germline-derived CDR1 and CDR2 are SGHVS and FNYEAQ. The CDR3 bases are TGTGCCAGCAGCTTAGCGGCCCAGGGGTTAGAGACCCAGTACTTC. Amino acid sequence: CASSLAAQGLETQYF.

V is TRBV24-1 and J is TRBJ2-5; D is undetermined. Germline assignment: CDR1 KGHDR and CDR2 SFDVKD. V was trimmed by 0 bases and J by 7 bases, leaving 5 bases between them. The CDR3 runs 12 residues. The CDR3 bases are TGTGCCACCAGTGATTTGGGTTCGACCCAGTACTTC. Translating gives CATSDLGSTQYF.

This clonotype was seen a handful of times. The CDR3 DNA is TGCAGTGCTCCCGGGCGGGAGGGCTCCTCCTACAATGAGCAGTTCTTC. Protein product: CSAPGREGSSYNEQFF. V and J are TRBV20-1 and TRBJ2-1; 9 nucleotides align to TRBD2. The germline V gene encodes CDR1 DFQATT and CDR2 SNEGSKA (reference sequence). The V and J ends lost 5 bases and 0 bases, in that order; junction bases with no gene match: 8. The CDR3 spans 16 residues.

Notes on this clonotype: A much more abundant neighbour one base away suggests this may be a read error. This chain links TRBV20-1 with TRBJ2-7, with TRBD1 matching 8 bases. Matching the DNA end better, TRBJ2-1 makes the J call doubtful. Germline V gene lookup returns CDR1 DFQATT and CDR2 SNEGSKA (reference sequence). This CDR3 region has 14 residues. In nucleotides, the CDR3 is TGCAGTGCTAAGGCGTGGGACAGGACCTACGAGCAGTTCTTC. Translated, it gives CSAKAWDRTYEQFF.

V gene TRBV20-1 combines with J gene TRBJ1-2; the D gene is possibly TRBD1 (6 bases). Germline lookup yields CDR1 DFQATT and CDR2 SNEGSKA (reference sequence). The CDR3 extends over 13 amino acids. V was cut by 5 bases and J by 5 bases, with 15 bases left in between. For the CDR3, the DNA is TGCAGTGCTCACGCGGGGGCTAGGTATGGCTACACCTTC. Protein: CSAHAGARYGYTF.

The chain links TRBV7-2 to TRBJ2-7; D call uncertain. The J call may not be correct, given that the DNA end is closer to TRBJ2-1. Germline values: CDR1 SGHTA, CDR2 FQGNSA. The CDR3 runs 12 residues. CDR3 region: CASSFRGNEQFF. In nucleotides, the CDR3 is TGTGCCAGCAGCTTTCGTGGGAATGAGCAGTTCTTC.

This chain connects TRBV7-2 to TRBJ2-7; tentatively, D is TRBD1 (5 bases). The J call may be wrong; the DNA end is better matched by TRBJ2-5. CDR3 length: 13 residues. In germline, CDR1 is SGHTA, CDR2 FQGNSA. The CDR3 here is CASSLNRWETQYF. CDR3 bases: TGTGCCAGCAGCTTGAACAGGTGGGAGACCCAGTACTTC.

This clonotype was observed many times. This chain joins TRBV7-2 and TRBJ1-2, with no clear D. Germline V gene data show CDR1 as SGHTA and CDR2 as FQGNSA. The CDR3 contains 14 residues. V was shortened by 0 bases and J by 0 bases, with 5 bases between the two germline ends. CDR3 sequence reads: CASSLAPPNYGYTF. The CDR3, as DNA: TGTGCCAGCAGCTTAGCCCCCCCTAACTATGGCTACACCTTC.